The text below deals with one T cell receptor (beta chain). This sample stems from a study of blood T cell repertoires in COVID-19. Overall study context: Collection of acute and convalescent COVID-19 samples took place in the United States, Italy and Spain.

The V and J ends lost 5 bases and 3 bases, in that order; junction bases with no gene match: 8. This CDR3 comprises 14 residues. Germline values: CDR1 SGHDT, CDR2 YYEEEE. Assay: immunoSEQ multiplex PCR; the TCRdb copy retains only in-frame clones and omits some. The table has under 130,000 clones, roughly 90% seen once. This chain joins TRBV5-6 and TRBJ2-7; 7 bases map to TRBD2. The receptor's source is a woman aged 55-69 years with acute or convalescent COVID-19. The material sequenced was peripheral blood. CDR3: CASSSTGRGYEQYV. CDR3 coding DNA: TGTGCCAGCAGTTCCACGGGGAGGGGCTACGAGCAGTACGTC.